The subject of this entry is one TCR beta chain. The antigen this receptor binds is unknown. A read error may produce the germline difference seen at one junction end. The immunoSEQ Assay, a bias-controlled multiplex PCR, was used to amplify TCRbeta CDR3 regions from genomic DNA. The study's processing was this. The number of nucleated cells in each sample was estimated by amplification of reference gene primers within the assay. Sequence reads were collapsed and filtered to measure the absolute abundance of every unique TCRbeta CDR3 rearrangement. For each sample, productive Simpson clonality was calculated as the square root of Simpson's diversity index over productive rearrangements. TCRdb holds this immuneACCESS table with in-frame rearrangements only. Some clones are missing; in checked studies, unresolved V genes explain under half, and the rest has no known cause. D and trimming come from the DNA, and the V and J calls and clone size come from that table. The sample has about 29,000 clones on record, around 77% of them singletons. The ten top clones hold roughly 7.5% of the sample.

Collaborating institutions collected whole blood in K2EDTA tubes following their own protocols. Collaborator samples were shipped for TCRbeta analysis as frozen whole blood, isolated PBMCs, or DNA extracted from either sample type. This entry comes from a study of blood T cell repertoires in COVID-19 (dated by TCRdb to between 2020 and 2021). Background on the whole study: Samples from collaborators originated in the United States, Italy and Spain and spanned both the acute and convalescent phases of COVID-19. Subjects who had been exposed to COVID-19, were actively infected with it, or had recovered from it provided the deeply sampled blood TCRbeta repertoires that made up the dataset. Samples were obtained from the ongoing ImmuneRACE study (first 160 participants) and from over a thousand subjects provided by 6 global collaborators. The prospective study material was composed of cDNA or gDNA derived from T cells, B-cell-depleted T cells, or PBMCs. Where HLA class I and class II types were available, the types were taken from metadata supplied by the sample provider, not from assay-based typing. The repertoires were made available in a free public database intended to serve as a resource for research on the immune response to SARS-CoV-2. Sample metadata almost always included a de-identified subject ID, COVID-19 status, age in years and sex. Points the paper makes about the study in general: The amount of clinical and demographic metadata varied by source and participant and was provided uncurated.

Via the germline V gene, CDR1 is SNHLY and CDR2 FYNNEI. The CDR3 sequence holds 18 residues, the cysteine and phenylalanine included. Kept here is only the CDR3 DNA, which spans 54 bases and is read in frame from base 1. This chain joins TRBV2 to TRBJ1-6, with no confidently assigned D gene. The sequence was collected from a woman in her 70s with active or convalescent COVID-19. Sequences were obtained from peripheral blood. Read as DNA, the sequence is TGTGCCAGCAGGGAAGGAGGGCCTTGGAGCTCCTATAATTCACCCCTCCACTTT. It translates to CASREGGPWSSYNSPLHF.